Below are 32 T cell receptor beta chains sequenced from a single sample in a study of regulatory T cells in long-lasting Graves disease. Arm-PCR with iRepertoire HTBI primers amplified the CDR3 regions for these TCR beta libraries. MiXCR, run by TCRdb on the multiplex PCR reads, gives a single entry per CDR3 protein. The data show more than 350,000 distinct CDR3 sequences, with around 20% seen just once and about 13% held by the top ten. Specified time point: persistent/refractory GD, antithyroid drugs over 5 years with positive TRAb. Extracted RNA from PBMCs served as the source of the TCR library. Specimen: peripheral blood mononuclear cells (PBMCs), collected when the disease was refractory, from a patient treated with antithyroid drugs. Every receptor here comes from a female donor with Graves disease.

There are many counts of this clonotype. The chain couples TRBV10-3 to TRBJ1-1; 7 nucleotides align to TRBD1. The trim removed 2 bases at V and 7 bases at J, leaving 4 bases unmatched. Germline V CDR1 and CDR2: ENHRY, SYGVKD. CDR3 size: 13 residues. CDR3 DNA: TGTGCCATCAGTGAGGACGGGACAGATGAAGCTTTCTTT. This encodes CAISEDGTDEAFF.

This clonotype was detected only a few times. The chain has TRBV28 and TRBJ1-1, with D unresolved. Trimming took off 6 bases at V and 5 bases at J, with 13 bases between the two ends. This CDR3 comprises 13 residues. The germline CDR1 and CDR2 sequences are MDHEN and SYDVKM. The CDR3 protein is CASSLRGRTEAFF. DNA for the CDR3: TGTGCCAGCAGCCTACGGGGTCGGACTGAAGCTTTCTTT.

This clonotype has more than one count but fewer than ten. This sequence joins TRBV5-6 and TRBJ2-1, with TRBD1 matching 8 bases. The CDR3 extends over 15 amino acids. J lost 7 bases, V lost 3 bases, and 9 bases had no gene match. CDR1 is SGHDT, CDR2 YYEEEE, per germline. CDR3 in DNA: TGTGCCAGCAGCTCGACCGGGACAGGAGGAAATGAGCAGTTCTTC. As protein: CASSSTGTGGNEQFF.

This clonotype was detected only once. This clone may be a read error of a much larger clone one base away. The CDR3 loop reads CASSQDGNRDGYTF. For the CDR3, the DNA is TGTGCCAGCAGCCAAGATGGGAACAGGGATGGCTACACCTTC. The chain employs TRBV4-2 and TRBJ1-2; D might be TRBD1 (6 bases). Germline V gene lookup returns CDR1 LGHNA and CDR2 YNFKEQ. The CDR3 totals 14 residues. Trimming cost V 0 bases and J 6 bases, with 11 bases left between them.

Many counts were recorded for this clonotype. This chain uses TRBV2 with TRBJ1-1; no clear D. Germline loops: CDR1 SNHLY, CDR2 FYNNEI. The CDR3 consists of 16 residues. The V end lost 3 bases, the J end lost 3 bases, and 17 bases lay between the germline ends. CDR3 region: CASSEPMRGRDTEAFF. The CDR3 DNA is TGTGCCAGCAGTGAGCCCATGAGAGGTAGGGACACTGAAGCTTTCTTT.

The chain combines TRBV5-1 with TRBJ1-4; 9 bases agree with TRBD1. The CDR3 consists of 14 residues. Trimming removed 4 bases from V and 7 bases from J; junction bases left unmatched: 5. The germline gives CDR1 SGHRS, CDR2 YFSETQ. CDR3 loop: CASSREDRGEKLFF. For the CDR3, the DNA is TGCGCCAGCAGCCGGGAGGACAGGGGTGAAAAACTGTTTTTT.

The rearrangement joins TRBV27 to TRBJ2-3; 8 bases match TRBD2. The ends lost 1 base at V and 2 bases at J; junction bases unmatched: 2. The CDR3 covers 15 residues. In germline, CDR1 is MNHEY, CDR2 SMNVEV (reference sequence). CDR3 sequence: CASSLFSGTTDTQYF. The CDR3, as DNA: TGTGCCAGCAGTTTATTTAGCGGGACCACAGATACGCAGTATTTT.

This clonotype was recorded at least ten times. This chain links TRBV18 with TRBJ1-5; the D gene is possibly TRBD1 (5 bases). Trimming shortened V by 8 bases and J by 4 bases, and 15 bases separated the two germline ends. CDR3 length equals 14 residues. The V gene's germline CDR1 is KGHSH and CDR2 LQKENI. The CDR3 DNA is TGTGCCAGCAGTCCCACCGGGGCTAATCAGCCCCAGCATTTT. Translated, it gives CASSPTGANQPQHF.

This clonotype was detected many times. The chain carries TRBV6-5 and TRBJ1-2; D perhaps matches TRBD1 (5 bases). Germline V lookup: CDR1 MNHEY, CDR2 SVGAGI. The CDR3 runs to 13 residues. The V and J ends lost 4 bases and 5 bases respectively, with 11 bases between them. The CDR3 protein is CASSSGLHYGYTF. CDR3 in DNA: TGTGCCAGCAGTTCGGGACTTCATTATGGCTACACCTTC.

This clonotype was picked up many times. The V call is TRBV15, the J call TRBJ2-7, with D unresolved. Germline V gives CDR1 LNHNV, CDR2 YYDKDF (reference sequence). The CDR3 loop spans 13 amino acids. V was cut by 3 bases and J by 6 bases, with 12 bases left in between. CDR3 in DNA: TGTGCCACCAGCAGTGCAGGAATGGGCGAGCAGTACTTC. Its protein is CATSSAGMGEQYF.

This clonotype was seen at least ten times. The CDR3 spells CASSDWTGVNSYEQYF. DNA of the CDR3: TGTGCCAGCAGTGACTGGACAGGGGTTAACTCCTACGAGCAGTACTTC. The rearrangement joins TRBV2 to TRBJ2-7, with 9 bases lining up with TRBD1. J gave up 0 bases and V 3 bases, and 6 bases lay outside the gene matches. CDR3 length: 16 residues. Germline V gene sequence: CDR1 SNHLY, CDR2 FYNNEI.

This clonotype was recorded at least ten times. The chain joins TRBV3-1 to TRBJ1-5; D gene unclear. V shed 1 base and J shed 0 bases, with 4 bases lying between them. The CDR3 loop spans 14 amino acids. Germline-derived CDR1 and CDR2 are LGHDT and YNNKEL (reference sequence). The CDR3, as DNA: TGTGCCAGCAGCCAAGCCGATAGCAATCAGCCCCAGCATTTT. Translating it yields CASSQADSNQPQHF.

This clonotype was counted a few times. This chain joins TRBV25-1 and TRBJ2-7; D tentatively reads TRBD1 or TRBD2 (5 bases each). This CDR3 comprises 12 residues. Per germline, CDR1 MGHDK and CDR2 SYGVNS. V was trimmed by 3 bases and J by 5 bases, leaving 8 bases between them. The CDR3 here is CASSEGPNEQYF. The CDR3 DNA reads TGTGCCAGCAGTGAGGGACCGAACGAGCAGTACTTC.

In its sample, this clonotype was seen a few times. The V gene is TRBV28, the J gene TRBJ2-6; the D gene is possibly TRBD2 (6 bases). Germline-derived CDR1 and CDR2 are MDHEN and SYDVKM. The CDR3 loop spans 17 amino acids. Trimming stripped 6 bases from V and 0 bases from J, with 15 bases between. The CDR3: CASSTSGPLSGANVLTF. DNA of the CDR3: TGTGCCAGCAGCACCAGCGGGCCCCTCTCTGGGGCCAACGTCCTGACTTTC.

This clonotype was recorded many times. V is TRBV6-1 and J is TRBJ2-5, with 7 bases fitting TRBD2. The CDR3 has 14 residues. Germline V gene sequence: CDR1 MNHNS, CDR2 SASEGT. Unmatched junction bases numbered 4, after V lost 4 bases and J lost 2 bases. DNA for the CDR3: TGTGCCAGCAGTGTCGGGGGAGGGCAAGAGACCCAGTACTTC. As protein: CASSVGGGQETQYF.

This clonotype has just a few counts. This chain links TRBV27 with TRBJ2-7; D unresolved. Trimming removed 6 bases at V and 2 bases at J, with 8 bases between. From germline, CDR1 is MNHEY and CDR2 SMNVEV (reference sequence). The CDR3 extends over 12 amino acids. The CDR3 spells CASRASPYEQYF. The DNA of the CDR3 is TGTGCCAGCAGGGCCTCTCCCTACGAGCAGTACTTC.

The chain links TRBV6-2 or TRBV6-3 to TRBJ2-5, with D uncertain. The germline V gene encodes CDR1 MNHEY and CDR2 SVGEGT. Deletions cut 6 bases from V and 1 base from J, with 9 bases between. The CDR3 totals 13 residues. The CDR3 loop is CASRPAGQETQYF. The CDR3 nucleotides read TGTGCCAGCAGGCCAGCAGGCCAAGAGACCCAGTACTTC.

This clonotype was observed at least ten times. V usage is TRBV2 and J usage is TRBJ1-5, with D perhaps TRBD1 (5 bases). V was trimmed by 3 bases and J by 5 bases, leaving 11 bases between them. This CDR3 comprises 14 residues. Germline V gives CDR1 SNHLY, CDR2 FYNNEI. CDR3 sequence (DNA): TGTGCCAGCAGTGATTTTGGGGGGGATCAGCCCCAGCATTTT. Translating gives CASSDFGGDQPQHF.

The chain couples TRBV29-1 to TRBJ2-1; D ambiguous. The CDR3 is made up of 11 amino acids. Germline CDR1 and CDR2: SQVTM and ANQGSEA. V lost 7 bases, J lost 4 bases, and 8 bases lay in between. This chain's CDR3 is CSGWAYNEQFF. Here the CDR3 DNA reads TGCAGCGGTTGGGCATACAATGAGCAGTTCTTC.

The genes are TRBV27 and TRBJ2-1; 9 bases match TRBD1. This CDR3 is 18 amino acids long. CDR1 is MNHEY, CDR2 SMNVEV, per germline (reference sequence). V shed 0 bases and J 0 bases; nucleotides not matched to a gene: 6. The CDR3 loop is CASSLSFPGQGSYNEQFF. For the CDR3, the DNA is TGTGCCAGCAGTTTATCGTTCCCGGGACAGGGCTCCTACAATGAGCAGTTCTTC.

This clonotype was picked up many times. This sequence joins TRBV27 and TRBJ1-6; TRBD1 might be the D (5 bases). CDR1 and CDR2 (germline): MNHEY, SMNVEV (reference sequence). The CDR3 is 14 residues long. The V end was cut by 4 bases, the J end by 10 bases, with 14 bases between. CDR3 region: CASSSIQGGSPLHF. CDR3 nucleotides: TGTGCCAGCAGTTCCATTCAGGGAGGGTCACCCCTCCACTTT.

A word on this clonotype: A read error is possible here, since a much larger clone lies one base away. The conserved final phenylalanine or tryptophan is absent from the CDR3, which likely points to a read error. The CDR3 here is CASRGDPLSYEQYL. The CDR3 DNA follows: TGTGCCAGCAGGGGGGACCCACTCTCCTACGAGCAGTACCTC. V usage is TRBV12-3 or TRBV12-4 and J usage is TRBJ2-7; D possibly matches TRBD1 or TRBD2 (5 bases each). V was pared by 6 bases and J by 0 bases, with 12 bases between. CDR3 size: 14 residues.

This clonotype was observed at least ten times. The J gene is TRBJ2-5, the V gene TRBV28, with D perhaps given as TRBD1 or TRBD2 (5 bases each). This CDR3 spans 13 amino acids. In germline, CDR1 is MDHEN, CDR2 SYDVKM. V lost 7 bases and J 5 bases, leaving 14 bases between the germline ends. CDR3 sequence: CASNDSGRETQYF. The CDR3 DNA reads as TGTGCCAGCAACGACAGCGGACGGGAGACCCAGTACTTC.

On this clonotype itself: Since a much larger clone is just one base distant, this may be a read error. The genes are TRBV2 and TRBJ2-7, with D unclear. Germline CDR1 reads SNHLY; CDR2 reads FYNNEI. The CDR3 is 11 residues long. CDR3 loop: CANSDSYEQYF. The CDR3 DNA sequence: TGTGCCAACAGTGACTCCTACGAGCAGTACTTC.

The chain carries TRBV27 and TRBJ1-5, with D maybe TRBD1 (5 bases). Germline-derived CDR1 and CDR2 are MNHEY and SMNVEV (reference sequence). The CDR3 is 14 amino acids. Trimming pared 3 bases from V and 4 bases from J, leaving 10 bases between. CDR3 coding DNA: TGTGCCAGCAGTTTTCGGGGCCCTAATCAGCCCCAGCATTTT. Amino acids: CASSFRGPNQPQHF.

This clonotype came up many times. The chain is built from TRBV13 and TRBJ2-7, with D perhaps TRBD2 (6 bases). Trimming cost V 1 base and J 5 bases, with 15 bases left between them. The CDR3 runs to 15 residues. In germline, CDR1 is PRHDT, CDR2 FYEKMQ (reference sequence). CDR3 DNA sequence: TGTGCCAGCAGCTTAGATTCTAGCGCTCGCGACGAGCAGTACTTC. Translating it yields CASSLDSSARDEQYF.

V is TRBV20-1 and J is TRBJ2-2; no clear D. Deletions cut 0 bases from V and 1 base from J, with 3 bases between. CDR1 and CDR2 (germline): DFQATT, SNEGSKA (reference sequence). The CDR3 extends over 13 amino acids. The CDR3 sequence: CSARERNTGELFF. CDR3 DNA sequence: TGCAGTGCTAGAGAGCGGAACACCGGGGAGCTGTTTTTT.

In its sample, this clonotype was seen a few times. The chain joins TRBV19 to TRBJ1-1, with no clear D. Trimming removed 6 bases from V and 2 bases from J, with 10 bases in between. Germline values: CDR1 LNHDA, CDR2 SQIVND (reference sequence). This CDR3 is built from 13 residues. CDR3 protein: CASSPYSNTEAFF. CDR3 DNA: TGTGCCAGTAGCCCCTACAGTAACACTGAAGCTTTCTTT.

The chain couples TRBV4-1 to TRBJ2-1, with 9 bases lining up with TRBD1. There are 16 residues in the CDR3. Germline-derived CDR1 and CDR2 are MGHRA and YSYEKL. J was trimmed by 4 bases and V by 4 bases; bases with no gene match: 8. CDR3 in DNA: TGCGCCAGCAGCCCTGAAGGGACAGGGATTTACAATGAGCAGTTCTTC. This codes for CASSPEGTGIYNEQFF.

This clonotype was counted at least ten times. The chain has TRBV2 and TRBJ2-4; D ambiguous. Trimming left V 8 bases short and J 6 bases short, with 14 bases between. This CDR3 is 13 amino acids long. Germline V gene lookup returns CDR1 SNHLY and CDR2 FYNNEI. Here the CDR3 DNA reads TGTGCCAGCCGGCCGAACGAGGTAAACATTCAGTACTTC. Protein sequence: CASRPNEVNIQYF.

The genes are TRBV20-1 and TRBJ1-5, with D possibly matching TRBD1 (5 bases). Germline CDR1 DFQATT, CDR2 SNEGSKA (reference sequence). The CDR3 spans 14 residues. V lost 2 bases and J 2 bases, leaving 10 bases between the germline ends. CDR3 in DNA: TGCAGTGCTAGACAGGGTTCGCGCAATCAGCCCCAGCATTTT. The encoded protein is CSARQGSRNQPQHF.

The chain has TRBV6-1 and TRBJ2-1, with D possibly called TRBD1 or TRBD2 (5 bases each). CDR1 and CDR2 from the germline V gene are MNHNS and SASEGT. The V end was cut by 5 bases, the J end by 0 bases, with 11 bases between. The CDR3 is 15 residues long. The CDR3 DNA reads as TGTGCCAGCAGTCACGGGGCTAGCTCCTACAATGAGCAGTTCTTC. It encodes CASSHGASSYNEQFF.